This TCR beta chain was recovered during a study of T cells after yellow fever vaccination. Study information: Low-cell-number fractions underwent preparation using SMART-Seq v4 Ultra Low Input.

TCRdb ran MiXCR on the 5' RACE reads and lists one entry per CDR3 protein. In the table there are about 99,000 distinct CDR3 sequences, 5.8% of which are singletons. This clonotype is a singleton in its sample. No antigen is known for it. Study conclusions and caveats: Bulk-population clonotypes that are abundant could appear as contaminants in FACS-sorted repertoires. The booster saw the reappearance of most primary-vaccination clones (approximately 97% CD4, roughly 90% CD8). Secondary responses were weaker yet peaked faster, day 5 versus 15.

This specimen consisted of CD8+ T cells sorted from PBMCs, obtained 10 days after the yellow fever booster vaccination. The sequence was collected from a man between 18 and 29 years old who received the YFV17D yellow fever vaccine.

The CDR3: CATSDVGGAKNIQYF. CDR3 DNA sequence: TGTGCCACCAGTGATGTTGGGGGGGCCAAAAACATTCAGTACTTC. The V gene is TRBV24-1, the J gene TRBJ2-4, with D possibly TRBD2 on 6 matching bases. The CDR3 runs to 15 residues. Trimming removed 3 bases at V and 1 base at J, with 9 bases between. CDR1 KGHDR and CDR2 SFDVKD come from the germline V gene.